This T cell receptor beta chain was retrieved from a study of beta chain features in type 1 diabetes. General study points: The naive, central memory and Treg TCRB repertoires showed an apparent similarity that was greater among patients than among healthy donors.

Germline CDR1 and CDR2: SGHRS and YFSETQ. V lost 7 bases and J lost 2, with 12 bases in between. The CDR3 extends over 13 amino acids. As to this clone: The antigen is unknown.

What was sequenced were expressed TCRB transcripts, since all of the isolated RNA had been reverse transcribed. Profiling relied on immunoSEQ multiplex PCR, and the TCRdb table lists in-frame clones only, not all of them. Here the sample spans 300,000 or so clones, around 8% being singletons. Sequenced sample: central memory CD4+ T cells from blood. The TCR comes from a woman younger than 35 in good health. The chain has TRBV5-1 and TRBJ2-5; maybe TRBD1 (6 bases). The CDR3 loop is CASGRGGQETQYF. The DNA of the CDR3 is TGCGCCAGCGGGCGAGGGGGACAAGAGACCCAGTACTTC.